These 31 T cell receptor beta chains originate from one sample sequenced in a study of blood T cell repertoires in COVID-19. The method was immunoSEQ multiplex PCR; TCRdb's version includes in-frame clones alone and lacks a portion of them. Here the sample spans 150,000 to 200,000 clones, about four fifths being singletons. Source material: peripheral blood. The receptor set was obtained from a woman aged 80 or over with COVID-19, enrolled during active disease.

The V call is TRBV9, the J call TRBJ2-3, with 12 nucleotides matching TRBD2. J lost 8 bases, V lost 10 bases, and 8 bases had no gene match. CDR3 length: 13 amino acids. Germline V lookup: CDR1 SGDLS, CDR2 YYNGEE. This chain's CDR3 is CASSSGGAVTQYF. CDR3 DNA sequence: TGTGCCTCGTCTAGCGGGGGGGCCGTTACGCAGTATTTT.

This clone has a handful of counts. This sequence joins TRBV6-5 and TRBJ2-6; 8 positions match TRBD2. The CDR3 sequence is 15 residues long. V shed 7 bases and J 4 bases; nucleotides not matched to a gene: 6. Germline assignment: CDR1 MNHEY and CDR2 SVGAGI. Here the CDR3 DNA reads TGTGCCAGCACTCCGGGGGGGACCGGGGCCAACGTCCTGACTTTC. Residues: CASTPGGTGANVLTF.

V usage is TRBV5-1 and J usage is TRBJ2-5; 13 nucleotides match TRBD2. Germline V gene sequence: CDR1 SGHRS, CDR2 YFSETQ. V lost 4 bases and J lost 2; bases outside the gene matches: 8. CDR3 length: 17 residues. DNA for the CDR3: TGCGCCAGCAGCCCCGGACTAGCGGGGGCTATTCAAGAGACCCAGTACTTC. Translated: CASSPGLAGAIQETQYF.

As DNA, the CDR3 is TGTGCCAGCAGCACGGACAGGGGGTCCAAAAACATTCAGTACTTC. It encodes CASSTDRGSKNIQYF. The chain couples TRBV6-5 to TRBJ2-4; TRBD1 matches at 10 bases. Per germline, CDR1 MNHEY and CDR2 SVGAGI. With V trimmed by 6 bases and J by 2 bases, 4 bases remained unmatched. The CDR3 is 15 residues long.

The chain joins TRBV11-2 to TRBJ1-3; TRBD1 is a possible D gene (5 bases). The CDR3 totals 16 residues. With 3 bases removed from V and 4 bases from J, the gap between germline ends came to 16 bases. Per germline, CDR1 SGHAT and CDR2 FQNNGV. CDR3 nucleotide sequence: TGTGCCAGCAGCTTTTTAACAGGACCCCGCGGAAACACCATATATTTT. Amino acids: CASSFLTGPRGNTIYF.

V gene TRBV12-5 combines with J gene TRBJ2-1, with D maybe TRBD2 (5 bases). Trimming removed 2 bases at V and 6 bases at J, with 8 bases between. Germline CDR1 and CDR2: LGHNT and FRNRAP. CDR3 length: 13 residues. CDR3 in DNA: TGTGCTAGTGGTTTGTCGGGGATCAATGAGCAGTTCTTC. Its protein product is CASGLSGINEQFF.

This chain connects TRBV6-1 to TRBJ1-3; D unclear. CDR1 MNHNS and CDR2 SASEGT come from the germline V gene. V dropped 2 bases and J dropped 0 bases, with 8 bases sitting between them. The CDR3 consists of 15 residues. CDR3 in DNA: TGTGCCAGCAGTGAACTACTGCCCTCTGGAAACACCATATATTTT. It yields the protein CASSELLPSGNTIYF.

The chain recombines TRBV18 with TRBJ2-7; the match to TRBD2 covers 7 bases. The germline V gene has CDR1 KGHSH and CDR2 LQKENI. The ends lost 3 bases at V and 6 bases at J; junction bases unmatched: 11. The CDR3 has 15 residues. CDR3 sequence (DNA): TGTGCCAGCTCACCCCCGAGCGGGAAAGGACGCGAGCAGTACTTC. It encodes CASSPPSGKGREQYF.

This sequence joins TRBV14 and TRBJ1-3; 7 bases are shared with TRBD1. CDR3 length: 16 amino acids. The germline CDR1 and CDR2 sequences are SGHDN and FVKESK. Losses at the gene ends were 1 base for V and 4 bases for J; bases not matched to a gene: 7. The CDR3 is CASSQARGPSGNTIYF. CDR3 bases: TGTGCCAGCAGCCAAGCTAGGGGGCCCTCCGGAAACACCATATATTTT. Full variable domain (rest looked up from reference TRBV14 and TRBJ1-3): EAGVTQFPSHSVIEKGQTVTLRCDPISGHDNLYWYRRVMGKEIKFLLHFVKESKQDESGMPNNRFLAERTGGTYSTLKVQPAELEDSGVYFCASSQARGPSGNTIYFGEGSWLTVV.

This clone was observed a handful of times. The chain recombines TRBV2 with TRBJ2-6; no clear D. Trimming took 6 bases from V and 0 from J, leaving 6 bases between them. Germline V gene lookup returns CDR1 SNHLY and CDR2 FYNNEI. This CDR3 spans 14 amino acids. The CDR3 DNA is TGTGCCAGCAGCCCCCGCTCTGGGGCCAACGTCCTGACTTTC. Its translation: CASSPRSGANVLTF. The variable domain in full, completed from reference TRBV2 and TRBJ2-6, reads EPEVTQTPSHQVTQMGQEVILRCVPISNHLYFYWYRQILGQKVEFLVSFYNNEISEKSEIFDDQFSVERPDGSNFTLKIRSTKLEDSAMYFCASSPRSGANVLTFGAGSRLTVL.

A single count supports this clone. The chain couples TRBV6-6 to TRBJ2-5; perhaps TRBD1 as D (5 bases). The CDR3 length is 14 residues. From germline, CDR1 is MNHNY and CDR2 SVGAGI (reference sequence). With 2 bases removed from V and 3 bases from J, the gap between germline ends came to 10 bases. The chain's CDR3 is CASSYGAAEETQYF. As DNA, the CDR3 is TGTGCCAGCAGTTACGGGGCGGCCGAAGAGACCCAGTACTTC.

This clone appeared a single time. The rearrangement joins TRBV21-1 to TRBJ2-7; the DNA was not compared with TRBD1, the D call given in the table. TRBV21-1 is classified as a pseudogene. The CDR3 has 14 residues. CDR3 sequence reads: CASSKIQSSYEQYF. CDR3 bases: TGTGCCAGCAGCAAAATACAGAGCTCCTACGAGCAGTACTTC.

V is TRBV29-1 and J is TRBJ1-2; TRBD1 aligns across 10 bases. This CDR3 comprises 15 residues. V trimming: 2 bases; J trimming: 3 bases; junction bases outside the gene matches: 6. Looked up from germline, CDR1 is SQVTM and CDR2 is ANQGSEA. In nucleotides, the CDR3 is TGCAGCGTTGAAACCCGGGACAGGGGTTACTATGGCTACACCTTC. Protein: CSVETRDRGYYGYTF. Full variable domain (outside the CDR3, taken from reference TRBV29-1 and TRBJ1-2): SAVISQKPSRDICQRGTSLTIQCQVDSQVTMMFWYRQQPGQSLTLIATANQGSEATYESGFVIDKFPISRPNLTFSTLTVSNMSPEDSSIYLCSVETRDRGYYGYTFGSGTRLTVV.

The V call is TRBV16, the J call TRBJ1-6; no definite D call. In germline, CDR1 is KGHSY, CDR2 FQNENV. The CDR3 loop spans 14 amino acids. V lost 4 bases and J lost 5, with 9 bases in between. The CDR3 here is CASSRVGDNSPLHF. In DNA form, the CDR3 reads TGTGCCAGCAGCCGTGTCGGGGATAATTCACCCCTCCACTTT.

This clone came up a few times. This chain joins TRBV7-6 and TRBJ1-3; 9 nucleotides match TRBD1. Germline CDR1 is SGHVS and CDR2 is FNYEAQ. The trim removed 1 base at V and 2 bases at J, leaving 6 bases unmatched. CDR3 size: 17 residues. The CDR3 sequence is CASSLVKQGAAGNTIYF. The CDR3, as DNA: TGTGCCAGCAGCTTAGTGAAACAGGGGGCCGCTGGAAACACCATATATTTT. The whole variable domain, filled in from reference TRBV7-6 and TRBJ1-3, reads GAGVSQSPRYKVTKRGQDVALRCDPISGHVSLYWYRQALGQGPEFLTYFNYEAQQDKSGLPNDRFSAERPEGSISTLTIQRTEQRDSAMYRCASSLVKQGAAGNTIYFGEGSWLTVV.

The chain combines TRBV7-2 with TRBJ2-7; D perhaps matches TRBD1 (6 bases). CDR3 length: 16 amino acids. CDR1 is SGHTA, CDR2 FQGNSA, per germline. V lost 4 bases to trimming and J lost 3 bases, with 19 bases between them. The DNA of the CDR3 is TGTGCCAGCAGCTCGCAACCCAGGGGAACGTACTACGAGCAGTACTTC. Protein sequence: CASSSQPRGTYYEQYF.

The chain combines TRBV9 with TRBJ2-1; 7 bases line up with TRBD2. From germline, CDR1 is SGDLS and CDR2 YYNGEE. The CDR3 is made up of 16 amino acids. V lost 4 bases to trimming and J lost 0 bases; unmatched junction nucleotides: 7. The CDR3: CASSPGGSLSYNEQFF. DNA for the CDR3: TGTGCCAGCAGCCCCGGGGGGTCACTCTCCTACAATGAGCAGTTCTTC.

The rearrangement uses TRBV7-9 and TRBJ2-1, with 7 bases identical to TRBD2. CDR1 and CDR2 from the germline V gene are SEHNR and FQNEAQ (reference sequence). This CDR3 has 12 amino acids. The V segment lost 5 bases and the J segment 12 bases; nucleotides outside the gene matches: 7. CDR3 DNA: TGTGCCAGCAGCGACGGGGAGGGGTGGCAGTTCTTC. Translating it yields CASSDGEGWQFF.

There are a few counts of this clone. The chain couples TRBV5-8 to TRBJ1-1; D remains unclear. The CDR3 is made up of 13 amino acids. From germline, CDR1 is SGHTS and CDR2 YDEGEE. V lost 2 bases to trimming and J lost 1 base, with 6 bases between them. The CDR3 region has the DNA TGTGCCAGCAGCTTCACAGAGAACACTGAAGCTTTCTTT. It is translated as CASSFTENTEAFF.

This chain joins TRBV6-1 and TRBJ2-1; 13 nucleotides match TRBD2. J lost 4 bases, V lost 3 bases, and 9 bases had no gene match. CDR3 length: 18 amino acids. Germline V gene lookup returns CDR1 MNHNS and CDR2 SASEGT. The CDR3 DNA sequence: TGTGCCAGCAGTGACATATCTGGGACTAGCGGGATTTACAATGAGCAGTTCTTC. Amino acid sequence: CASSDISGTSGIYNEQFF.

The gene calls are TRBV7-8 and TRBJ2-7, with 9 bases that match TRBD2. Germline trimming cut 5 bases from V and 3 bases from J; bases unmatched to any gene: 11. CDR3 length equals 16 residues. Germline assignment: CDR1 SGHVS and CDR2 FQNEAQ. Here the CDR3 reads CASSRGVSGSIYEQYF. The CDR3 DNA reads as TGTGCCAGCAGCAGGGGGGTTAGCGGGAGCATCTACGAGCAGTACTTC.

The gene calls are TRBV7-6 and TRBJ1-3; TRBD1 aligns across 11 bases. This CDR3 is built from 17 residues. The germline CDR1 and CDR2 sequences are SGHVS and FNYEAQ. The junction had 5 bases not matched to a gene; V was cut back by 4 bases and J by 0 bases. CDR3 DNA sequence: TGTGCCAGCAGCTCTGGTGGGACAGGGGGCTCTGGAAACACCATATATTTT. This translates into CASSSGGTGGSGNTIYF.

This clone was picked up one time. The J gene is TRBJ1-2, the V gene TRBV2, with 8 positions matching TRBD1. J lost 4 bases, V lost 3 bases, and 7 bases had no gene match. Germline assignment: CDR1 SNHLY and CDR2 FYNNEI. This CDR3 contains 15 residues. CDR3 in DNA: TGTGCCAGCAGTGACAACAGGGGGGGGCCCTATGGCTACACCTTC. Translating gives CASSDNRGGPYGYTF.

The gene calls are TRBV10-3 and TRBJ1-3; D unresolved. V shed 7 bases and J shed 1 base, with 11 bases lying between them. CDR1 and CDR2 from the germline V gene are ENHRY and SYGVKD. The CDR3 is 14 residues long. The CDR3 bases are TGTGCCATCACTAATCCGGGATCTGGAAACACCATATATTTT. Protein: CAITNPGSGNTIYF.

The chain carries TRBV5-4 and TRBJ2-1; D may be TRBD2 (5 bases). The germline V and J ends were trimmed by 4 bases and 0 bases, with 11 bases remaining between them. This CDR3 has 15 amino acids. From germline, CDR1 is SGHNT and CDR2 YYREEE (reference sequence). The CDR3 spells CASSASGSSYNEQFF. As DNA, the CDR3 is TGTGCCAGCAGCGCAAGCGGAAGCTCCTACAATGAGCAGTTCTTC.

The J gene is TRBJ1-1, the V gene TRBV6-5; D is uncertain. The V and J ends lost 9 bases and 3 bases respectively, with 8 bases between them. Germline-derived CDR1 and CDR2 are MNHEY and SVGAGI. The CDR3 sequence is 11 residues long. The chain's CDR3 is CASGPDTEAFF. In DNA form, the CDR3 reads TGTGCCAGTGGGCCGGACACTGAAGCTTTCTTT.

The chain links TRBV2 to TRBJ2-1; 7 bases are shared with TRBD1. The CDR3 loop spans 14 amino acids. Germline CDR1 and CDR2: SNHLY and FYNNEI. The junction had 6 bases not matched to a gene; V was cut back by 6 bases and J by 4 bases. CDR3 protein: CASSDRDRYNEQFF. Written as DNA, the CDR3 is TGTGCCAGCAGCGATAGGGACAGATACAATGAGCAGTTCTTC.

The V gene is TRBV2, the J gene TRBJ1-2, with a weak D call TRBD1 (6 bases). Germline loops: CDR1 SNHLY, CDR2 FYNNEI. V was pared by 6 bases and J by 8 bases, with 16 bases between. This CDR3 comprises 13 residues. The DNA for the CDR3 is TGTGCCAGCAGGCCCACAGGGTATGACGGCTACACCTTC. Residues: CASRPTGYDGYTF.

The gene calls are TRBV28 and TRBJ1-1; D not certain. The CDR3 covers 13 residues. The V gene lost 6 bases and the J gene lost 3 bases, with 11 bases spanning the gap. CDR1 is MDHEN and CDR2 is SYDVKM in the germline V gene. CDR3 DNA: TGTGCCAGCAGCCCTCCAGGATACACTGAAGCTTTCTTT. Its translation: CASSPPGYTEAFF.

The J gene is TRBJ2-5, the V gene TRBV10-3, with 8 bases lining up with TRBD2. CDR1 is ENHRY, CDR2 SYGVKD, per germline. This CDR3 region has 17 residues. J gave up 5 bases and V 0 bases, and 11 bases lay outside the gene matches. The CDR3 is CAISESGGARRTETQYF. The CDR3, as DNA: TGTGCCATCAGTGAGTCCGGGGGGGCGCGGAGGACGGAGACCCAGTACTTC.

Within the sample, this clone is medium-sized (0.01 to 0.1%). CDR3 loop: CATSRELGDRTYNSPLHF. CDR3 in DNA: TGTGCCACCAGCAGAGAGTTGGGGGACAGAACCTATAATTCACCCCTCCACTTT. The genes are TRBV15 and TRBJ1-6; 7 bases line up with TRBD1. The CDR3 covers 18 residues. With V trimmed by 0 bases and J by 2 bases, 7 bases remained unmatched. Per the germline V gene, CDR1 is LNHNV and CDR2 is YYDKDF (reference sequence). Combining the CDR3 with reference TRBV15 and TRBJ1-6 gives the whole variable domain DAMVIQNPRYQVTQFGKPVTLSCSQTLNHNVMYWYQQKSSQAPKLLFHYYDKDFNNEADTPDNFQSRRPNTSFCFLDIRSPGLGDTAMYLCATSRELGDRTYNSPLHFGNGTRLTVT.